This TCR beta chain was captured in a study of shared clonotypes between healthy human individuals (dated by TCRdb to between 2020 and 2021). Describing the broader study: Three men and two women, aged 18 to 49 years, made up the cohort. For each donor, CD4 naive and CD4 memory were each run on three plates, CD8 naive on two plates, and CD8 memory on one plate. To estimate repertoire size and how much clonotypes are shared between individuals, the study performed deep sequencing of blood TCR repertoires from a handful of healthy adults. Libraries were prepared and TCR repertoires were sequenced by different laboratories using diverse techniques, in order to increase sequencing depth and limit assay-specific biases. Between about 0.85 and 9.5 billion PBMCs per donor were obtained by leukapheresis.

As for this clone: The clone's antigen remains unknown. No qualities accompany the bases; no much larger clone lies one base away.

General study outcomes and caveats: Estimated clonotype richness was generally larger for naive than for memory subsets. About 5% of naive CD4, 3.5% of naive CD8, roughly 2.4% of memory CD4, and approximately 0.4% of memory CD8 clonotypes were shared across four donors. Because the study included only a small number of donors, the genetic and exposure-history diversity represented was limited. Higher generation probabilities were observed for clonotypes shared by all four sorted-subset donors than for non-shared clonotypes. Sampling was restricted to blood, and TCR repertoires in tissue are likely to differ from TCR repertoires in blood. Based on pairwise subsampling, the degree of clonotype sharing among donors was expected to be affected by sequencing depth. Rarefaction of sorted-subset datasets indicated incomplete sequencing despite the large sequencing depth.

The CDR3, cysteine through phenylalanine, is 12 amino acids long. The retained sequence is limited to the CDR3, 36 bases, with the frame set at the first base. V is reduced by 4 bases and J by 6 bases, leaving a spacing of 10 bases between them. The CDR1 and CDR2 encoded by the germline V gene are SGHDN and FVKESK. Using the deep immunoSEQ assay, multiplex PCR amplified TCR CDR3 regions from genomic DNA. For each cell subset, the extracted genomic DNA was distributed evenly across all wells of several immunoSEQ 96-well plates, and each plate served as one replicate. For sorted subsets, each replicate PCR was loaded with approximately 190 ng genomic DNA, equivalent to 25,000 to 30,000 T cell genomes. Purified libraries were quantified with a Qubit 3.0 fluorometer, sized on a Bioanalyzer 2100, and re-quantified with the KAPA Library Quantification kit. Each immunoSEQ 96-well plate was sequenced on its own single-read 150-cycle Illumina NextSeq 550 flow cell. Turning to the authors' computational methods: The immunoSEQ output contained only junctional sequences without quality scores, so filtering could not match that applied to full-length reads. To assign V/J genes and CDR3, sequences were annotated against IMGT germline references using PyIR, a Python wrapper for IgBLAST v1.9. Reads were removed for weak V/J assignments (E-value above 1e-6), missing CDR3, stop codons, out-of-frame junctions, or ambiguous translated residues. V3J clonotypes were defined by identical inferred V gene, J gene, and CDR3 amino acid sequence. Percentage overlap between repertoires was computed as shared unique clonotypes divided by the size of the smaller repertoire. Richness of each repertoire was evaluated using RTK rarefaction, the Chao1 estimator, and Recon v2.1 estimates of unobserved clonotypes. Generation probabilities for all TCRbeta clonotypes obtained by the gDNA method from a handful of donors were computed using OLGA. In its TCRdb copy, this immuneACCESS table keeps in-frame sequences only and misses some clones. Where compared with another copy, unresolved V genes explain less than half of these, and the others have no known cause. Clone size and V and J calls were adopted from that table, with D and trimming inferred from the DNA. For this sample the table gives under 2,500,000 clones, of which under 97% were detected only once. Together, the top ten hold roughly 0.13% of the sample.

The donors were healthy, HIV-negative adults with no recently reported acute infections or vaccinations. All donors were Caucasian adults living in Nashville, Tennessee, USA. Magnetic negative selection was used to enrich CD4+ T cells, after which naive cells were positively selected on CD45RA and the negative fraction became the memory subset. Blood was obtained by leukapheresis, after which PBMCs were separated by Ficoll-Histopaque density gradient centrifugation and cryopreserved in liquid nitrogen vapor phase. Analytical flow cytometry was used to check the purity and quantity of each magnetically sorted T cell population. From each sorted fraction, genomic DNA was isolated and quantified by UV absorbance on a Nanodrop 2000c.

The receptor was isolated from a man aged 18-30 years in good health. Specimen: naive CD4+ T cells sorted from blood. Taken with the paper, the label for cell subset or site translates to: CD45RA+ positively selected. The sequence joins TRBV14 to TRBJ2-7, with TRBD2 as a weak D call on 6 bases. The CDR3 protein is CASSPSGVEQYF. Here is the DNA: TGTGCCAGCAGCCCCTCGGGGGTCGAGCAGTACTTC.